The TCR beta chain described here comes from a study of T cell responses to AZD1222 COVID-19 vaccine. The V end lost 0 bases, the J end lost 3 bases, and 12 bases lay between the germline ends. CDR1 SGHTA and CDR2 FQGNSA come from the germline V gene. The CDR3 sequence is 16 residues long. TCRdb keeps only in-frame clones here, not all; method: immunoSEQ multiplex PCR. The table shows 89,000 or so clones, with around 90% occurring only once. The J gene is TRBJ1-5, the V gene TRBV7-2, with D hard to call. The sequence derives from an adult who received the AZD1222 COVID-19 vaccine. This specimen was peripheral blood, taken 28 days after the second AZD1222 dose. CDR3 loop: CASSLALALHNQPQHF. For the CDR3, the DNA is TGTGCCAGCAGCTTAGCGTTGGCACTACACAATCAGCCCCAGCATTTT.